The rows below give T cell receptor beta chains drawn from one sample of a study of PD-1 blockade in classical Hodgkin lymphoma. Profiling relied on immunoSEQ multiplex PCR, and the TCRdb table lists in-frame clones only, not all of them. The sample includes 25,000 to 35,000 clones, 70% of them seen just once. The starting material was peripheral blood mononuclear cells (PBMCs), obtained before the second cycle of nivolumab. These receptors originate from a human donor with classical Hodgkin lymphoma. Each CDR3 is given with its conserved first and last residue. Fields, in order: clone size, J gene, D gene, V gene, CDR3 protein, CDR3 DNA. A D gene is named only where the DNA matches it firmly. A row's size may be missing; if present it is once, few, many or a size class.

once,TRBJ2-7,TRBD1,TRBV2,CASSERTGTEQYF,TGTGCCAGCAGTGAACGGACAGGGACCGAGCAGTACTTC
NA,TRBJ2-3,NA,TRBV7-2,CASSGGGGTDTQYF,TGTGCCAGCAGCGGGGGGGGCGGTACAGATACGCAGTATTTT
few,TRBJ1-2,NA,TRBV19,CASSGLGGYGYTF,TGTGCCAGCTCAGGGTTGGGGGGCTATGGCTACACCTTC
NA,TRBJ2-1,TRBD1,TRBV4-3,CASSQDTQGAAYNEQFF,TGCGCCAGCAGCCAGGACACCCAGGGGGCAGCCTACAATGAGCAGTTCTTC
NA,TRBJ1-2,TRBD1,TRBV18,CASSPRIRTGEHYGYTF,TGTGCCAGCTCACCACGGATTCGGACAGGGGAACATTATGGCTACACCTTC
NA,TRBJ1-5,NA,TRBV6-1,CASSDRHSNQPQHF,TGTGCCAGCAGTGACCGACATAGCAATCAGCCCCAGCATTTT
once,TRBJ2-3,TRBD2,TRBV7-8,CASSLARVAGTTQYF,TGTGCCAGCAGCTTAGCGAGGGTAGCGGGGACTACGCAGTATTTT
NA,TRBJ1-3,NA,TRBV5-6,CASSVYRVGTGNTIYF,TGTGCCAGCAGCGTCTACAGGGTAGGCACTGGAAACACCATATATTTT
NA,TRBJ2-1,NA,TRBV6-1,CASSVVGNEQFF,TGTGCCAGCAGTGTTGTTGGGAATGAGCAGTTCTTC
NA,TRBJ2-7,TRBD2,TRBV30,CAWSVGLAVRDEQYF,TGTGCCTGGAGTGTTGGACTAGCGGTGCGGGACGAGCAGTACTTC
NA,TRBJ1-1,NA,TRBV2,CASRGDTLEAFF,TGTGCCAGCAGAGGGGACACCCTTGAAGCTTTCTTT
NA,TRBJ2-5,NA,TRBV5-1,CASTSSLQETQYF,TGCGCCAGCACCTCGTCCCTACAAGAGACCCAGTACTTC
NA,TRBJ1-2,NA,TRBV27,CATKDAGLSRGYTF,TGTGCCACCAAGGATGCAGGGCTTAGTCGTGGCTACACCTTC
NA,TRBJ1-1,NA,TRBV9,CASSPRTGSLNTEAFF,TGTGCCAGCAGCCCGCGGACCGGGTCGTTAAACACTGAAGCTTTCTTT
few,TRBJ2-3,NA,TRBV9,CASSVGGHRTDTQYF,TGTGCCAGCAGCGTAGGGGGACACCGAACAGATACGCAGTATTTT
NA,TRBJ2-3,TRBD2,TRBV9,CASSVDPSGMVADTQYF,TGTGCCAGCAGCGTAGACCCTAGCGGGATGGTCGCAGATACGCAGTATTTT
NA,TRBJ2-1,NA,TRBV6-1,CASRKGGGNEQFF,TGTGCCAGCAGAAAGGGAGGCGGTAATGAGCAGTTCTTC
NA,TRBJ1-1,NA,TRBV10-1,CASSENRVTEAFF,TGCGCCAGCAGTGAGAATAGGGTGACTGAAGCTTTCTTT
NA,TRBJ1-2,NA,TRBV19,CASSILTPAQGYTF,TGTGCCAGTAGTATTTTAACTCCCGCACAAGGCTACACCTTC
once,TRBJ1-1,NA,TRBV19,CASSIGGVSAEAFF,TGTGCCAGTAGTATCGGAGGGGTCTCGGCTGAAGCTTTCTTT
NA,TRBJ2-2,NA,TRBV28,CASSVRGRTGGELFF,TGTGCCAGCAGTGTAAGGGGCCGAACGGGCGGGGAGCTGTTTTTT
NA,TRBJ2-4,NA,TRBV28,CASSVERKAKNIQYF,TGTGCCAGCAGTGTCGAGAGGAAAGCCAAAAACATTCAGTACTTC
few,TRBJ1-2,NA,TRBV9,CASSTLDLYGYTF,TGTGCCAGCAGCACCTTGGACCTATATGGCTACACCTTC
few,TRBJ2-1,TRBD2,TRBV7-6,CASSLGLAGINEQFF,TGTGCCAGCAGCTTAGGACTAGCGGGAATCAATGAGCAGTTCTTC
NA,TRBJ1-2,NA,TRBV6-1,CASSEVGGGYTF,TGTGCCAGCAGTGAAGTGGGGGGTGGCTACACCTTC
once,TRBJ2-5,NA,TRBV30,CAWSERESGTQYF,TGTGCCTGGAGTGAACGTGAATCGGGGACCCAGTACTTC
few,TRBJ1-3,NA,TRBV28,CASSFQVGGNTIYF,TGTGCCAGCAGTTTTCAGGTTGGGGGAAACACCATATATTTT
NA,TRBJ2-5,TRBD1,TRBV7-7,CASSRPGQGETQYF,TGTGCCAGCAGTAGGCCGGGACAGGGTGAGACCCAGTACTTC
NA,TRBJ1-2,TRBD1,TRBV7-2,CASSINRGTYGYTF,TGTGCCAGCAGCATTAACAGGGGGACCTATGGCTACACCTTC
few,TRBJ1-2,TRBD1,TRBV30,CAWSVRDRLGYGYTF,TGTGCCTGGAGTGTAAGGGACAGGCTGGGCTATGGCTACACCTTC
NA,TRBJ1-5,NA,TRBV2,CASSGPVGAQHF,TGTGCCAGCTCCGGCCCGGTGGGGGCCCAGCATTTT
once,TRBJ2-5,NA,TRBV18,CASSPSSGETQYF,TGTGCCAGCTCTCCCAGCTCGGGAGAGACCCAGTACTTC
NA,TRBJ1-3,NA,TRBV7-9,CASSSPAGNTIYF,TGTGCCAGCAGCTCCCCGGCTGGAAACACCATATATTTT
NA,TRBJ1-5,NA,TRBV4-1,CASSPNTYSNQPQHF,TGCGCCAGCAGCCCTAACACCTATAGCAATCAGCCCCAGCATTTT
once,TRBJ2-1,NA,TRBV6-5,CASSYGYEQFF,TGTGCCAGCAGTTACGGGTATGAGCAGTTCTTC
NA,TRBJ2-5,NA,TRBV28,CASSPTRQLQETQYF,TGTGCCAGCAGCCCTACGCGACAGCTCCAAGAGACCCAGTACTTC
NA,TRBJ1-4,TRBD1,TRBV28,CASSATGGPWEKLFF,TGTGCCAGCAGTGCGACAGGGGGGCCGTGGGAAAAACTGTTTTTT
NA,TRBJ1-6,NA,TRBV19,CASSFNGNSPLHF,TGTGCCAGTAGTTTCAATGGGAATTCACCCCTCCACTTT